This is a list of T cell receptor beta chains from one sample in a study of blood T cells in healthy people across ages. From the 5' RACE reads, TCRdb called clonotypes with MiXCR, one entry per CDR3 protein. The sample yields 1,300,000 or so distinct CDR3 sequences, approximately 59% seen once. The specimen sequenced was blood. These receptors were taken from a man aged 18 to 30 in good health. Each CDR3 is given with its conserved first and last residue.

j_call	v_call	cdr3_aa
TRBJ2-3	TRBV5-1	CASSLALAGGPADTQYF
TRBJ2-1	TRBV28	CASSLFGRGARIPYNEQFF
NA	TRBV7-9	CASSVTGLEQYF
TRBJ2-3	TRBV5-1	CASSLLSGRGLSDTQYF
TRBJ1-2	TRBV6-6	CASSYSSTSFGGAGYTF
TRBJ2-7	TRBV5-1	CASSIAGAISYEQYF
TRBJ1-5	TRBV6-6	CASTDNQPQHF
TRBJ2-5	TRBV21-1	CASSKEAAGGIRVETQYF
TRBJ2-5	TRBV7-9	CASSATPGTKEGKTQYF
TRBJ2-7	TRBV6-2/TRBV6-3	CASTHGTYEQYF
TRBJ2-1	TRBV4-2	CASSQAAGTQANEQFF
TRBJ2-4	TRBV28	CASSSTGAGGNIQYF
TRBJ1-1	TRBV20-1	CSARDEKVASTEAFF
TRBJ2-3	TRBV4-1	CASSETSGALDTQYF
TRBJ2-4	TRBV11-2	CASSSQGQGARFAKNIQYF
TRBJ1-6	TRBV12-3/TRBV12-4	CASSKEGQGSLTLHF
TRBJ2-7	TRBV5-6	CASSADGCEQYF
TRBJ2-1	TRBV14	CASSQGRDSYNEQFF
TRBJ1-2	TRBV4-1	CASSQVGGRYQGDYGYTF
TRBJ1-2	TRBV4-1	CASSQVLASGRTHYTF
TRBJ2-7	TRBV4-3	CASSQGPSKYEQYF
TRBJ1-1	TRBV18	CASSPWTGAEAFF
TRBJ2-7	TRBV6-6	CASSTLDRDPSREQYF
TRBJ2-3	TRBV3-1	CASSQTGQGTDTQYF
TRBJ1-2	TRBV29-1	CSFRPLTSYTF
TRBJ1-4	TRBV10-1	CASSDPGTPNEKLFF
TRBJ1-1	TRBV6-5	CASSVGQFGEAFF
TRBJ1-3	TRBV9	CASSVAPGSGNTIYF
TRBJ2-1	TRBV7-9	CATSLGLAGGEQFF
TRBJ2-1	TRBV29-1	CSVYLFSYNEQFF
TRBJ1-2	TRBV7-8	CASSANRVSGNTF
TRBJ1-1	TRBV29-1	CSVIQRRNTEAFF
TRBJ2-7	TRBV29-1	CSVRGRDSYEQYF
TRBJ2-3	TRBV24-1	CATSKRTAADTQYF
TRBJ2-7	TRBV20-1	CSARDGQRLKEQYF
TRBJ2-4	TRBV20-1	CSARDGTSYTRWYF
TRBJ1-2	TRBV27	CASSPTSQGFYGYTF
TRBJ1-2	TRBV2	CAGGPGHQGYTF
TRBJ1-5	TRBV15	CATNRAAGSFGPQHF
TRBJ2-3	TRBV12-3/TRBV12-4	CASSLSLTSDLLDMQYF
TRBJ2-1	TRBV5-1	CASGQGAHNEQFF
TRBJ2-7	TRBV5-6	CASEESGGRYEQYF